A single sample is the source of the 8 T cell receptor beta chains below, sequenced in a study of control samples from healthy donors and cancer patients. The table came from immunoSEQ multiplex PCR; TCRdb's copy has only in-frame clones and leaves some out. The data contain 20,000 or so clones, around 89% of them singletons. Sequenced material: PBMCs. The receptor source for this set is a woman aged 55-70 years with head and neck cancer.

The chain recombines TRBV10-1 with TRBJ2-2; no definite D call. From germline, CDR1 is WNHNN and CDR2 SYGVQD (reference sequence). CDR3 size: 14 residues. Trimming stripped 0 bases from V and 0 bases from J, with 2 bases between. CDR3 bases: TGCGCCAGCAGTGAGTCAACGAACACCGGGGAGCTGTTTTTT. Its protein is CASSESTNTGELFF.

DNA for the CDR3: TGTGCCAGTAGTATAGCAGGGGGCGAGACTGAAGCTTTCTTT. The encoded protein is CASSIAGGETEAFF. The chain joins TRBV19 to TRBJ1-1; TRBD1 matches at 8 bases. V shed 1 base, J shed 5 bases, and the junction held 3 bases outside the gene matches. The CDR3 consists of 14 residues. The germline CDR1 and CDR2 sequences are LNHDA and SQIVND (reference sequence).

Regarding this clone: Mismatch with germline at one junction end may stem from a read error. CDR3: CASSSGRNPEAFF. In DNA, the CDR3 is TGTGCCAGCAGCTCCGGACGGAACCCTGAAGCTTTCTTT. The chain uses TRBV11-3 and TRBJ1-1; the D is unclear. Germline assignment: CDR1 SGHNT and CDR2 YENEEA. CDR3 length: 13 residues.

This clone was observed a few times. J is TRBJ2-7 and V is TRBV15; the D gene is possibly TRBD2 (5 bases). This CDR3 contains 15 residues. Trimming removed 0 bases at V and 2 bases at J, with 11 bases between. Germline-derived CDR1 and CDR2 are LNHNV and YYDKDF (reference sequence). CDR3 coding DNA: TGTGCCACCAGCAGAGATCGGGCCGGGACCTACGAGCAGTACTTC. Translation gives CATSRDRAGTYEQYF. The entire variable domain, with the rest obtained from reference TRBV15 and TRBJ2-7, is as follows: DAMVIQNPRYQVTQFGKPVTLSCSQTLNHNVMYWYQQKSSQAPKLLFHYYDKDFNNEADTPDNFQSRRPNTSFCFLDIRSPGLGDTAMYLCATSRDRAGTYEQYFGPGTRLTVT.

This CDR3 is CASSKGQAGNEQFF. CDR3 bases: TGTGCCAGCAGCAAGGGACAGGCAGGCAATGAGCAGTTCTTC. The genes are TRBV21-1 and TRBJ2-1; the D segment call TRBD1 is taken from the table without a DNA check. TRBV21-1 corresponds to a pseudogene. The CDR3 contains 14 residues.

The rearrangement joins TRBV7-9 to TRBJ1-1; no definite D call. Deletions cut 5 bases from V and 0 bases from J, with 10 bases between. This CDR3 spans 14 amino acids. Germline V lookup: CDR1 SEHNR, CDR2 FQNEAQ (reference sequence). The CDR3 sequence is CASSAILVNTEAFF. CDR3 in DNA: TGTGCCAGCAGCGCCATACTGGTGAACACTGAAGCTTTCTTT. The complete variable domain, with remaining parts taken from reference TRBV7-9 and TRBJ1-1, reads DTGVSQNPRHKITKRGQNVTFRCDPISEHNRLYWYRQTLGQGPEFLTYFQNEAQLEKSRLLSDRFSAERPKGSFSTLEIQRTEQGDSAMYLCASSAILVNTEAFFGQGTRLTVV.

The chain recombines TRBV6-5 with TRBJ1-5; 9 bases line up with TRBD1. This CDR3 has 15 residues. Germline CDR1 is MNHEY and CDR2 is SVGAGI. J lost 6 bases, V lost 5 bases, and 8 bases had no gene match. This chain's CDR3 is CASSPGQGWGQPQHF. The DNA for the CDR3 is TGTGCCAGCAGTCCGGGACAGGGTTGGGGTCAGCCCCAGCATTTT.

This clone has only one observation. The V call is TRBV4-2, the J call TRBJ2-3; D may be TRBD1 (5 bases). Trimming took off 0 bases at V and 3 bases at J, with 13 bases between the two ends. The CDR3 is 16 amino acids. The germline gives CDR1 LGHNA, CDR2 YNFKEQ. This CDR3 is CASSQESQGRTDTQYF. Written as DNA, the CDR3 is TGTGCCAGCAGCCAAGAAAGCCAGGGAAGGACAGATACGCAGTATTTT.